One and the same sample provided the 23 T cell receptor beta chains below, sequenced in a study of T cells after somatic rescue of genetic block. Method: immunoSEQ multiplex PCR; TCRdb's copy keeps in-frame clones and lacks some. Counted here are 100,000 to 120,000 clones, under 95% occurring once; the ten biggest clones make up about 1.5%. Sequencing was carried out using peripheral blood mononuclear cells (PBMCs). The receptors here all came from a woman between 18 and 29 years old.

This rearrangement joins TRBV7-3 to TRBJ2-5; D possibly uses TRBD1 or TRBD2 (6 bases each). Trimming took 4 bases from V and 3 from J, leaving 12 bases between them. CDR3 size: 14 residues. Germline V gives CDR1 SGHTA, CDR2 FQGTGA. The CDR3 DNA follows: TGTGCCAGCAGCTCCGGGGGCTGGGAAGAGACCCAGTACTTC. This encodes CASSSGGWEETQYF.

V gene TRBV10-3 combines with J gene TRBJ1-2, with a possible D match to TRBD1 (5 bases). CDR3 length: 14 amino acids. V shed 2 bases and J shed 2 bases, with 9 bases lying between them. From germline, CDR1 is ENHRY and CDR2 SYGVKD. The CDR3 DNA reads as TGTGCCATCAGTGAGGGAGGGGACAACTATGGCTACACCTTC. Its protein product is CAISEGGDNYGYTF.

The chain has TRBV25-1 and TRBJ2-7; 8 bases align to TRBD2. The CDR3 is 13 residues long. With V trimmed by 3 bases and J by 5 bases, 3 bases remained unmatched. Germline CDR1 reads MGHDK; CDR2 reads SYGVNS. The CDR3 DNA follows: TGTGCCAGCAGTGACGGGGGGGCGCACGAGCAGTACTTC. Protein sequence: CASSDGGAHEQYF.

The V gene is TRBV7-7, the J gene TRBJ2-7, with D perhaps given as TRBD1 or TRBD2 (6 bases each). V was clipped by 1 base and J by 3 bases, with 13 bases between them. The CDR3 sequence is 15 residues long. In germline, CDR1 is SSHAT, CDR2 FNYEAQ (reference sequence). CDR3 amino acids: CASSLGDGGHYEQYF. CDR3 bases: TGTGCCAGCAGCTTAGGGGACGGGGGACACTACGAGCAGTACTTC.

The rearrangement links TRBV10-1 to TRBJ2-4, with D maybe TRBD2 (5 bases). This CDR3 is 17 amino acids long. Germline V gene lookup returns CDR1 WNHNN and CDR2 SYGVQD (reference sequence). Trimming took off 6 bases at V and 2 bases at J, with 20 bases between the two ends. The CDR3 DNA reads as TGCGCCAGCAGCGCAGGCGGGTGGCCCGGACCCAAAAACATTCAGTACTTC. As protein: CASSAGGWPGPKNIQYF.

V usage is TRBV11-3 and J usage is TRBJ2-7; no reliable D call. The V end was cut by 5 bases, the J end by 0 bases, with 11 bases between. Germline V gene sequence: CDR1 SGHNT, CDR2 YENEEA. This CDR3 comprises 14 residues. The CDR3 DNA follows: TGTGCCAGCAGCCCTGACGACGCCTCCTACGAGCAGTACTTC. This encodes CASSPDDASYEQYF.

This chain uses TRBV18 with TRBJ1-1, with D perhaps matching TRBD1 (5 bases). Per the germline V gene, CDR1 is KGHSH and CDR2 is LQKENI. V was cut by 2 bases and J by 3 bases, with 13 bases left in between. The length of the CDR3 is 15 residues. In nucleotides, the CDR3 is TGTGCCAGCTCACCAAACACCGGGGGTGACACTGAAGCTTTCTTT. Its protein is CASSPNTGGDTEAFF.

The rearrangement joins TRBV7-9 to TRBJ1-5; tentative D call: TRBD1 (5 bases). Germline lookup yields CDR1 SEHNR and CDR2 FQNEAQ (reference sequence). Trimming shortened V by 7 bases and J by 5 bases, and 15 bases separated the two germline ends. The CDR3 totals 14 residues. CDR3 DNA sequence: TGTGCCAGCACCTGGGGGGGGACTGATCAGCCCCAGCATTTT. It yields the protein CASTWGGTDQPQHF.

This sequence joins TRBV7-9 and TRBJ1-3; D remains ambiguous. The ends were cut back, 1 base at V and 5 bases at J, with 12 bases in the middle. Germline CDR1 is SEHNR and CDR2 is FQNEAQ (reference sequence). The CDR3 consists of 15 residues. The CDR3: CASSLDTVFRNTIYF. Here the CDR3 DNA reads TGTGCCAGCAGCTTAGACACGGTCTTTAGAAACACCATATATTTT.

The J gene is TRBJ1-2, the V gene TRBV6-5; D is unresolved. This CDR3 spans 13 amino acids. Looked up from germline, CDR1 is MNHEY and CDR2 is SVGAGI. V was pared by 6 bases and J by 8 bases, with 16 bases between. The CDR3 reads CASSLPSHEGYTF. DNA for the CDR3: TGTGCCAGCAGCCTTCCGTCCCACGAGGGCTACACCTTC.

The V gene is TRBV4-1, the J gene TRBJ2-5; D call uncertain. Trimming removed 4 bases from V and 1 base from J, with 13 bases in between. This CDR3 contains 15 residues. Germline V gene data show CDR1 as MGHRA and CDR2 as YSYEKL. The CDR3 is CASSLEGNRQETQYF. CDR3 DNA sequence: TGCGCCAGCAGCCTCGAAGGGAACCGCCAAGAGACCCAGTACTTC.

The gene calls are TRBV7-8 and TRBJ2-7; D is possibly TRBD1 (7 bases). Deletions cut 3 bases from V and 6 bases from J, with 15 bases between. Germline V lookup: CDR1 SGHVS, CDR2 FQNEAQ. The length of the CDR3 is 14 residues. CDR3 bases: TGTGCCAGCAGCTTGGGCAGGGGGGATATCGAGCAGTACTTC. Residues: CASSLGRGDIEQYF.

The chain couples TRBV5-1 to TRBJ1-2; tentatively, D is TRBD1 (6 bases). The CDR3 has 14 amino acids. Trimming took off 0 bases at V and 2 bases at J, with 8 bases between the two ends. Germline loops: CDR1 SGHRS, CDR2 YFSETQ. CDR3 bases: TGCGCCAGCAGCTTGGACAGGGAGAACTATGGCTACACCTTC. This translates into CASSLDRENYGYTF.

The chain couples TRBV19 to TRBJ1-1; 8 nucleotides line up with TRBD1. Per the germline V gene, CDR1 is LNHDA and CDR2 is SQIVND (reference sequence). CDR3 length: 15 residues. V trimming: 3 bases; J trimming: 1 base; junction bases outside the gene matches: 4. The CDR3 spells CASSIVDRGNTEAFF. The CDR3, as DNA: TGTGCCAGTAGTATTGTCGACAGGGGGAACACTGAAGCTTTCTTT.

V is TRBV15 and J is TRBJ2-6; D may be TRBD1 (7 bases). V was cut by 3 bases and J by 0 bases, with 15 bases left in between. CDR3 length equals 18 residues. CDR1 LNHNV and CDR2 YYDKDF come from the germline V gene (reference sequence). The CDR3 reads CATSSYPGGSSGANVLTF. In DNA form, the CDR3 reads TGTGCCACCAGCAGCTACCCAGGGGGGAGCTCTGGGGCCAACGTCCTGACTTTC.

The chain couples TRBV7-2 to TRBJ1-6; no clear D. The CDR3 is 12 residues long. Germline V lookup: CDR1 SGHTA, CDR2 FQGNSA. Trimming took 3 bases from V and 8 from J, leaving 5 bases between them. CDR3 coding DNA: TGTGCCAGCAGCTTGGCTTATTCACCCCTCCACTTT. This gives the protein CASSLAYSPLHF.

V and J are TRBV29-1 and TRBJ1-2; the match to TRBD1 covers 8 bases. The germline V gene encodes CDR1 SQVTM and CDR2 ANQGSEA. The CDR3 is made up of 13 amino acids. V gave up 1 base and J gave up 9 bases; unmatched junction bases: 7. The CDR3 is CSVEAYGQGRYTF. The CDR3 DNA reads TGCAGCGTTGAAGCTTACGGACAGGGACGCTACACCTTC.

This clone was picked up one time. In DNA form, the CDR3 reads TGTGCCAGCAGCTTGGAGAGTAATGAAAAACTGTTTTTT. This translates into CASSLESNEKLFF. The V gene is TRBV9, the J gene TRBJ1-4; D is ambiguous. The CDR3 length is 13 residues. Trimming left V 4 bases short and J 4 bases short, with 8 bases between. Looked up from germline, CDR1 is SGDLS and CDR2 is YYNGEE.

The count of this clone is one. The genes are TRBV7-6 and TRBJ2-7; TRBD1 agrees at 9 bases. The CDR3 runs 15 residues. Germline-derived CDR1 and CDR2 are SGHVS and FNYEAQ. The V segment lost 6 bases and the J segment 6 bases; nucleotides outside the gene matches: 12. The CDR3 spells CASSLFGTGLGEQYF. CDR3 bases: TGTGCCAGCAGTCTCTTTGGGACAGGGCTGGGCGAGCAGTACTTC.

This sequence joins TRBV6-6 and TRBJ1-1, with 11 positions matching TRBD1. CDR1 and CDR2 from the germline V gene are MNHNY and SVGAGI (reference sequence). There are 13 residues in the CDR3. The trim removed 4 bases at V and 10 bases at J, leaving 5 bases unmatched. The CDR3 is CASSLDRGRAAFF. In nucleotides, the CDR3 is TGTGCCAGCAGTTTGGACAGGGGGCGAGCAGCTTTCTTT.

DNA for the CDR3: TGTGCCAGCAGCCCCCGAGAGGGCAATCAGCCCCAGCATTTT. It codes for CASSPREGNQPQHF. The rearrangement links TRBV7-2 to TRBJ1-5; unclear D gene. CDR3 length: 14 amino acids. V lost 5 bases and J 2 bases, leaving 10 bases between the germline ends. Germline V gene data show CDR1 as SGHTA and CDR2 as FQGNSA.

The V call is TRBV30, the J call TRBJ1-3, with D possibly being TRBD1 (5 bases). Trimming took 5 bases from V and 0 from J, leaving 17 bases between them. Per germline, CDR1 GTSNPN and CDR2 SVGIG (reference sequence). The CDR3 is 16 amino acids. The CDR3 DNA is TGTGCCTGGTCACCTTGGGACTCCTACTCTGGAAACACCATATATTTT. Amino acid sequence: CAWSPWDSYSGNTIYF.

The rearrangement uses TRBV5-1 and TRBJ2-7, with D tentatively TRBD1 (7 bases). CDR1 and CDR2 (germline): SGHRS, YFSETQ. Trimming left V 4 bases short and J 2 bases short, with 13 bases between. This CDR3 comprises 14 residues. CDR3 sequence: CASSPDREAYEQYF. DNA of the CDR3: TGCGCCAGCAGCCCCGACAGGGAGGCCTACGAGCAGTACTTC.